This paragraph reports one TCR beta chain. Its antigen is unidentified. Germline CDR1 and CDR2: SGHVS and FQNEAQ. The CDR3 extends over 14 amino acids. V was clipped by 6 bases and J by 6 bases, with 15 bases between them. The PCR contained 60 Vbeta and 13 Jbeta primers. Data came from immunoSEQ multiplex PCR; TCRdb stores just in-frame clones and leaves some out. In the table there are 130,000 or so clones, 80% to 90% of which are singletons. This sample stems from a study of cytomegalovirus exposure and HLA in healthy donors. Notes on the study in general: The only immune exposure information that was available was CMV serostatus.

The rearrangement uses TRBV7-8 and TRBJ1-5; a weak D match, TRBD1 (6 bases). This receptor was obtained from a man in his forties in good health and CMV-seronegative. Source material: PBMCs. CDR3 loop: CASSSGVGVQPQHF. CDR3 DNA sequence: TGTGCCAGCAGTTCAGGGGTCGGGGTTCAGCCCCAGCATTTT.